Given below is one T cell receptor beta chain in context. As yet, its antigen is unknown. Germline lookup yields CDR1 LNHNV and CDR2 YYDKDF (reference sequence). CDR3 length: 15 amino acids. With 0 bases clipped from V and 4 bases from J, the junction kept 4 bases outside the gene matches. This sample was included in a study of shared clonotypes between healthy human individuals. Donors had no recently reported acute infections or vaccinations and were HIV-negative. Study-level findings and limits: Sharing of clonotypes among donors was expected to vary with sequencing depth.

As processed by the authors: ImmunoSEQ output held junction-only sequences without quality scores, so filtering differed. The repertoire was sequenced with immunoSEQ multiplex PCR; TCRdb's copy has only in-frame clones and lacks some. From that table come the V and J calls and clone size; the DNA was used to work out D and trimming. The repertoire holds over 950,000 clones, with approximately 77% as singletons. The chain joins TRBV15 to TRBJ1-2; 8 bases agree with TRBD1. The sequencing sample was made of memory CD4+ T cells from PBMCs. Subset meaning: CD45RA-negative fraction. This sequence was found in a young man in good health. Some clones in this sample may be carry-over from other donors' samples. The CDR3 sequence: CATSRDTRGLYGYTF. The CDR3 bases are TGTGCCACCAGCAGAGACACCAGGGGGCTCTATGGCTACACCTTC.